This T cell receptor (beta chain) was retrieved from a study of OX40 agonist ivuxolimab in advanced cancers. Study background: Ivuxolimab was administered intravenously to patients at 0.01 to 10 mg/kg every 2 weeks.

Sequenced by immunoSEQ multiplex PCR; TCRdb stores in-frame clones only, minus some. The repertoire holds tens of thousands of clones, with roughly 89% as singletons. Trimming removed 1 base from V and 2 bases from J, with 6 bases in between. Germline V gene data show CDR1 as SGHVS and CDR2 as FQNEAQ. This CDR3 is built from 14 residues. This chain links TRBV7-8 with TRBJ1-3; no clear D gene. Source: CD4+ or CD8+ T cells sorted from blood, taken in a trial of the OX40 agonist ivuxolimab. The clonotype was recovered from an adult with an advanced solid tumor such as melanoma, head and neck, liver or kidney cancer. Here the CDR3 DNA reads TGTGCCAGCAGCTTAGGGACCACTGGAAACACCATATATTTT. This codes for CASSLGTTGNTIYF.